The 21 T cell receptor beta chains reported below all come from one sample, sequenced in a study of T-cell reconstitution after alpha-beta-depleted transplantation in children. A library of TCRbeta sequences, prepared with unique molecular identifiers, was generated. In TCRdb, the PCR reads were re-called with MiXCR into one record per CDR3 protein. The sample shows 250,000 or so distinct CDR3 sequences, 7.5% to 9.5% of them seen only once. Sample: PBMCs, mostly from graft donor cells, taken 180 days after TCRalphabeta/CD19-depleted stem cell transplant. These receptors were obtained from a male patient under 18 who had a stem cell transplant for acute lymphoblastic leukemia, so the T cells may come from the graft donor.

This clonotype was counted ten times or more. CDR3 sequence reads: CASSLEGYSPLHF. In nucleotides, the CDR3 is TGTGCCAGCAGTTTAGAAGGCTATTCACCCCTCCACTTT. The rearrangement links TRBV27 to TRBJ1-6; D not resolved. V shed 2 bases and J shed 8 bases, with 7 bases lying between them. Per germline, CDR1 MNHEY and CDR2 SMNVEV (reference sequence). This CDR3 has 13 amino acids.

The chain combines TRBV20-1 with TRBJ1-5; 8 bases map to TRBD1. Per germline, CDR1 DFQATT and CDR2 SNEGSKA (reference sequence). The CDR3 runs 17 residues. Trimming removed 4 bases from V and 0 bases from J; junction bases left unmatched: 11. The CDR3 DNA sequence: TGCAGTGCTAAACGTGGGACAGGAGATTATAGCAATCAGCCCCAGCATTTT. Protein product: CSAKRGTGDYSNQPQHF.

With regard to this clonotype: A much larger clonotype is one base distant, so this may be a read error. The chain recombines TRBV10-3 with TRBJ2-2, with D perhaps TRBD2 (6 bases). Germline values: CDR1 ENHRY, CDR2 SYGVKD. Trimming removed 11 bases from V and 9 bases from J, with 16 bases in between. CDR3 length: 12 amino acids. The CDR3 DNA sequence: TGTGCCTCGGGAGTGTCGGCCCGGGAGCTGTTTTTT. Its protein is CASGVSARELFF.

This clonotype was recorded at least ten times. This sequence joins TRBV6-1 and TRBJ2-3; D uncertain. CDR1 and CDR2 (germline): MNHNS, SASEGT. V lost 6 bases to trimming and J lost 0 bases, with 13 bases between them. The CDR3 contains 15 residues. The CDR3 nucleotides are TGTGCCAGCAGCGAGGTGGGGTTTAGCACAGATACGCAGTATTTT. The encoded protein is CASSEVGFSTDTQYF.

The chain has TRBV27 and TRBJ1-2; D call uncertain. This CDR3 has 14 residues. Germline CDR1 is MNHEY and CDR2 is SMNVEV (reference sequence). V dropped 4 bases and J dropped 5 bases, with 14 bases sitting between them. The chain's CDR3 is CASSSSGVFYGYTF. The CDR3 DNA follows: TGTGCCAGCAGTTCCTCCGGGGTCTTTTATGGCTACACCTTC.

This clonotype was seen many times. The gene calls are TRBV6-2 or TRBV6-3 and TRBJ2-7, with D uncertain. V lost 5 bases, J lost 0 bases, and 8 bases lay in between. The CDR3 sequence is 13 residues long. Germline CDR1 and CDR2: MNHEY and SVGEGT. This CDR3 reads CASSPMSSYEQYF. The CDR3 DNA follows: TGTGCCAGCAGTCCGATGAGCTCCTACGAGCAGTACTTC.

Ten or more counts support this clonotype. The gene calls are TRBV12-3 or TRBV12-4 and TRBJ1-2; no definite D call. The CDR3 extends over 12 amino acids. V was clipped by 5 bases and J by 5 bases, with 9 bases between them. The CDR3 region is CASSRGSYGYTF. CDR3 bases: TGTGCCAGCAGTCGCGGATCGTATGGCTACACCTTC.

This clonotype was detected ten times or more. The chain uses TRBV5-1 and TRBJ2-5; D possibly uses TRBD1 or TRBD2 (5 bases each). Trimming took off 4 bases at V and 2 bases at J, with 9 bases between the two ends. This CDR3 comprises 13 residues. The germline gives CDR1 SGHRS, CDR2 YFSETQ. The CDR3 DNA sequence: TGCGCCAGCAGCGAGGGACCGCAAGAGACCCAGTACTTC. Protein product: CASSEGPQETQYF.

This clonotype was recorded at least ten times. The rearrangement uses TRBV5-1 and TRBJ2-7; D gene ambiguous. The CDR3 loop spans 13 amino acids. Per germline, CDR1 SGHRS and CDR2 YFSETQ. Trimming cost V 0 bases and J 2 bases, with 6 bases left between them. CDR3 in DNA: TGCGCCAGCAGCTTGGACAGCCCCTACGAGCAGTACTTC. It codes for CASSLDSPYEQYF.

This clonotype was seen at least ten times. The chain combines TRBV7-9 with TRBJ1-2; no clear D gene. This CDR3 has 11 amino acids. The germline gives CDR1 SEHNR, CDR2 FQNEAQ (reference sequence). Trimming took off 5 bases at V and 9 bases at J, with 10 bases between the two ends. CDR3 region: CASSAAPSYTF. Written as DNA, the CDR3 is TGTGCCAGCAGCGCAGCGCCGAGCTACACCTTC.

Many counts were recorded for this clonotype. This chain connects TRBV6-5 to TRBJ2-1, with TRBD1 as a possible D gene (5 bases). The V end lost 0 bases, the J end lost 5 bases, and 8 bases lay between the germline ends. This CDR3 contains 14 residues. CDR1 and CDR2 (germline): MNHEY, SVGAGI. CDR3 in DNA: TGTGCCAGCAGTTACTCAGGGGTCAACAATGAGCAGTTCTTC. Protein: CASSYSGVNNEQFF.

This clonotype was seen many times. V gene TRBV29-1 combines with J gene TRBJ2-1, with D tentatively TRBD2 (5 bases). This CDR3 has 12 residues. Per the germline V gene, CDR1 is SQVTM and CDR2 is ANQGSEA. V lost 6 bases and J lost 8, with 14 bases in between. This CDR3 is CSVLSGVHEQFF. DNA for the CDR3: TGCAGCGTCCTCTCCGGGGTGCATGAGCAGTTCTTC.

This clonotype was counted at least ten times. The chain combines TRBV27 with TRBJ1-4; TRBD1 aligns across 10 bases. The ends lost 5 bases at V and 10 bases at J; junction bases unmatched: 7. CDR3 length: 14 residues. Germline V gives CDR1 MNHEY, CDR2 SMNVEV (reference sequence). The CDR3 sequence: CASSPGQGFGKLFF. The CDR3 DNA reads TGTGCCAGCAGTCCGGGACAGGGGTTTGGAAAACTGTTTTTT.

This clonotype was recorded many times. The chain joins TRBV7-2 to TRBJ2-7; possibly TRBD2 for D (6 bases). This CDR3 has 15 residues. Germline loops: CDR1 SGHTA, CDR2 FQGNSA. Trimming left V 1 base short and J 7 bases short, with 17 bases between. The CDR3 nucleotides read TGTGCCAGCAGCTTAGATCTCGGAGGGTTTAAGGAGCAGTACTTC. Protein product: CASSLDLGGFKEQYF.

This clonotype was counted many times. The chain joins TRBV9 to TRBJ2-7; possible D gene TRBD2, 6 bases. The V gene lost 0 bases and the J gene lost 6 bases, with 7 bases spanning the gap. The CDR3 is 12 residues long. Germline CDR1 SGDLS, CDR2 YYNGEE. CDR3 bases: TGTGCCAGCAGCGTAGTGGGGGGCGAGCAGTACTTC. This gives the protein CASSVVGGEQYF. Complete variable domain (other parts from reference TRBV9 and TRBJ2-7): DSGVTQTPKHLITATGQRVTLRCSPRSGDLSVYWYQQSLDQGLQFLIQYYNGEERAKGNILERFSAQQFPDLHSELNLSSLELGDSALYFCASSVVGGEQYFGPGTRLTVT.

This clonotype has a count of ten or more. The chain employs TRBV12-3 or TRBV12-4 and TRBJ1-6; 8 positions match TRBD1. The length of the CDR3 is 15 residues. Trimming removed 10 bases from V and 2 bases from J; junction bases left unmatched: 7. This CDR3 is CATSGGAPYNSPLHF. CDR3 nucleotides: TGTGCCACCTCAGGGGGCGCGCCCTATAATTCACCCCTCCACTTT.

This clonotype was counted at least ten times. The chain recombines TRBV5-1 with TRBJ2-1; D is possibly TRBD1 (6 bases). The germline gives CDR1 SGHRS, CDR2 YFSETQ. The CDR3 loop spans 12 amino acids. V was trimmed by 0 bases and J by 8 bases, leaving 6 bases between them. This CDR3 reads CASSLEGDEQFF. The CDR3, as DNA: TGCGCCAGCAGCTTGGAGGGGGATGAGCAGTTCTTC.

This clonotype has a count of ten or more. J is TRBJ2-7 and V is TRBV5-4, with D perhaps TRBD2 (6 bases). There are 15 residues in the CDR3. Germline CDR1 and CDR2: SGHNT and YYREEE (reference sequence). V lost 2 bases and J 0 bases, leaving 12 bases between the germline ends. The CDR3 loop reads CASSFPGGSSYEQYF. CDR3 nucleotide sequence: TGTGCCAGCAGCTTTCCCGGGGGTAGCTCCTACGAGCAGTACTTC.

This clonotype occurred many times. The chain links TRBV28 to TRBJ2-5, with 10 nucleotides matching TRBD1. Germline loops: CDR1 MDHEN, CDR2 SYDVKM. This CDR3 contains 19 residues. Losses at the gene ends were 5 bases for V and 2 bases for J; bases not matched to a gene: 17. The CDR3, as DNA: TGTGCCAGCAGTCTTTCACAGGACAGGGGGTTGCCCCTTCAAGAGACCCAGTACTTC. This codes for CASSLSQDRGLPLQETQYF.

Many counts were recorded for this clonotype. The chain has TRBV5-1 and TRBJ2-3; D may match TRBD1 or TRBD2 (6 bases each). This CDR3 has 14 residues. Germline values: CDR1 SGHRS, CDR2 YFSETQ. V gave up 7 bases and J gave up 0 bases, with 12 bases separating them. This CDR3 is CASGTGASTDTQYF. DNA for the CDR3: TGCGCCAGCGGGACGGGGGCTAGCACAGATACGCAGTATTTT.

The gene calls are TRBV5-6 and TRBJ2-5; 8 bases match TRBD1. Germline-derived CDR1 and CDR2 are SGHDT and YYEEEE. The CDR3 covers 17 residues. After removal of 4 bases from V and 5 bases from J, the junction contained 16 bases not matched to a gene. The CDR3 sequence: CASSPVHPGGGRETQYF. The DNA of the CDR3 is TGTGCCAGCAGCCCCGTACACCCAGGGGGCGGAAGGGAGACCCAGTACTTC.